The clone carrying this TCR beta chain was seen more than once but under ten times. The CDR3 extends over 17 amino acids. Looked up from germline, CDR1 is SGHDN and CDR2 is FVKESK. Trimming cost V 1 base and J 4 bases, with 16 bases left between them. Original analysis: Amplification of reference gene primers provided the estimated nucleated cell counts. The table came from immunoSEQ multiplex PCR; TCRdb's copy has only in-frame clones and leaves some out. V and J calls and clone size are those listed in that table; D and trimming were worked out from the DNA. The sample records about 110,000 clones, about 64% being singletons. The data are from a study of blood T cell repertoires in COVID-19. Across the study: The study drew acute and convalescent COVID-19 samples from the United States, Italy and Spain. T cells, B-cell-depleted T cells, or PBMCs provided the cDNA or gDNA that served as material.

The clonotype originates from a human donor with acute or convalescent COVID-19. The donor label of this sample is uncertain. This chain uses TRBV14 with TRBJ2-2; D perhaps matches TRBD1 (6 bases). The specimen sequenced was peripheral blood. The CDR3 reads CASSQGGGRIGTGELFF. The CDR3 nucleotides read TGTGCCAGCAGCCAAGGAGGGGGACGTATCGGCACCGGGGAGCTGTTTTTT. Variable domain in full (rest from reference TRBV14 and TRBJ2-2): EAGVTQFPSHSVIEKGQTVTLRCDPISGHDNLYWYRRVMGKEIKFLLHFVKESKQDESGMPNNRFLAERTGGTYSTLKVQPAELEDSGVYFCASSQGGGRIGTGELFFGEGSRLTVL.